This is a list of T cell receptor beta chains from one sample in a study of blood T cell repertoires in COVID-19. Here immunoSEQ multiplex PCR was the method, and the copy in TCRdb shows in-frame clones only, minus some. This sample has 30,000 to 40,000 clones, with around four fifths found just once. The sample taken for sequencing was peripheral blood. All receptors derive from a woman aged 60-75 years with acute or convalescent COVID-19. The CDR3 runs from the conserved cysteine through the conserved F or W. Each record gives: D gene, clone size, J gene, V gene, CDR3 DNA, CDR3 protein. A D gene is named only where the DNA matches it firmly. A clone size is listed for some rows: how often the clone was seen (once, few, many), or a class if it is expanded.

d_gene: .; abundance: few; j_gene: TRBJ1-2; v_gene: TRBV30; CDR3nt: TGTGCCTGGAGTGTACGGGCAGGGTATGGCTACACCTTC; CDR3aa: CAWSVRAGYGYTF
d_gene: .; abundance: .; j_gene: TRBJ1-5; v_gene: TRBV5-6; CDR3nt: TGTGCCAGCAGCTTGTCCCTTTATAGCAATCAGCCCCAGCATTTT; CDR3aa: CASSLSLYSNQPQHF
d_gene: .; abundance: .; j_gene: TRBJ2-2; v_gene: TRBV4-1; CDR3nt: TGCGCCAGCAGCCAAGGACGAGGCACCGGGGAGCTGTTTTTT; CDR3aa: CASSQGRGTGELFF
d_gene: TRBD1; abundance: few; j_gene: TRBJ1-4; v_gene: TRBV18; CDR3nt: TGTGCCAGCTCACCAGCGGGACAGGGCCTTCAGGGGACTAATGAAAAACTGTTTTTT; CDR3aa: CASSPAGQGLQGTNEKLFF
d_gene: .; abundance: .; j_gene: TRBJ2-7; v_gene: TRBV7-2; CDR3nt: TGTGCCAGCAGCCCTCAGGACACGGCCTACGAGCAGTACTTC; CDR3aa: CASSPQDTAYEQYF
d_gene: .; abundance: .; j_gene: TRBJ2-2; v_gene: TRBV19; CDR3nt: TGTGCCAGTAAGGGGGTCAGCGCGAACACCGGGGAGCTGTTTTTT; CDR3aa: CASKGVSANTGELFF
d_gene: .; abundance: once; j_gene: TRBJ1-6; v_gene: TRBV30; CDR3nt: TGTGCCTGGAAGCAAATCCAGGGGCGAGACAATTCACCCCTCCACTTT; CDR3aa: CAWKQIQGRDNSPLHF
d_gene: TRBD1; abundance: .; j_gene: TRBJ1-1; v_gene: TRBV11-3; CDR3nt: TGTGCCAGCAGCTTAGACAGGGGGCAGACTGAAGCTTTCTTT; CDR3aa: CASSLDRGQTEAFF
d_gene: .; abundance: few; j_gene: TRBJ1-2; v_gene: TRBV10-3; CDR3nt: TGTGCCATCAGTGACCAGGGGCGGAACTATGGCTACACCTTC; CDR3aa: CAISDQGRNYGYTF
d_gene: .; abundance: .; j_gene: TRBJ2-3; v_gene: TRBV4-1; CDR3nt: TGCGCCAGCAGCCAAGGGCAGGTGGCAGATACGCAGTATTTT; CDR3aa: CASSQGQVADTQYF
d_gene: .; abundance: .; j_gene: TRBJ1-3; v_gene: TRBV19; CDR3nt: TGTGCCAGTAGTGACGGGACAAAAGCTGGAAACACCATATATTTT; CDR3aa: CASSDGTKAGNTIYF
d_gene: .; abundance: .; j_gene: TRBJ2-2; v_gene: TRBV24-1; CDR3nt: TGTGCCACCAGTGAGACAGGCGGGGAGCTGTTTTTT; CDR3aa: CATSETGGELFF
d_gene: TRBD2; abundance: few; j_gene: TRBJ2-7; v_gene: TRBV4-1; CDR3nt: TGCGCCAGCAGCCAAGGTACTAGCGGGGCCTACGAGCAGTACTTC; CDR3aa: CASSQGTSGAYEQYF
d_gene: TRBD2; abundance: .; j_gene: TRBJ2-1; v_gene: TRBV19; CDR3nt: TGTGCCAGTAGTCCCCCTCCGGGACTAGCGGGGGGGAGCTCCTACAATGAGCAGTTCTTC; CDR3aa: CASSPPPGLAGGSSYNEQFF
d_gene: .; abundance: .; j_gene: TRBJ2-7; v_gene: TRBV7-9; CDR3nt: TGTGCCAGCAGCTTAGGTGGCAGGGCTTACGAGCAGTACTTC; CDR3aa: CASSLGGRAYEQYF
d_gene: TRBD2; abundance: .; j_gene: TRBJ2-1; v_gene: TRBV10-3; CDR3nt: TGTGCCATCAGTGAGTCCCTTTCCGGGGGGACGTACAATGAGCAGTTCTTC; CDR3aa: CAISESLSGGTYNEQFF
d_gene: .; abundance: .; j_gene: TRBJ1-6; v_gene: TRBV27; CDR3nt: TGTGCCAGCAGTTCAAATACAGGGTACAATTCACCCCTCCACTTT; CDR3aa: CASSSNTGYNSPLHF
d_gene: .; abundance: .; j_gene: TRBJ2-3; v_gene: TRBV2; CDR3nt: TGTGCCAGCAGTGAATCGGTCCTCACAGATACGCAGTATTTT; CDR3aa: CASSESVLTDTQYF
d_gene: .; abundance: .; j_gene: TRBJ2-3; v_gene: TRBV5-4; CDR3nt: TGTGCCAGCAGCTTGGGACTAGGGCCCCGCACAGATACGCAGTATTTT; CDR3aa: CASSLGLGPRTDTQYF
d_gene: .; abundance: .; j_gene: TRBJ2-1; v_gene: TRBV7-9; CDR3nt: TGTGCCAGCAGCTTAGATATCGATGAGCAGTTCTTC; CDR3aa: CASSLDIDEQFF
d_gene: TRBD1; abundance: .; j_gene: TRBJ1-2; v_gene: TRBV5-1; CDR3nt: TGCGCCAGCAGTCCCGGGACAGAGGGACTAGGTGGCTACACCTTC; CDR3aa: CASSPGTEGLGGYTF
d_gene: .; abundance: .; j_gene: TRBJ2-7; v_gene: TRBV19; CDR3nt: TGTGCCAGTAGTATAGATGTGGCGGGGGCGACCTACGAGCAGTACTTC; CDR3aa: CASSIDVAGATYEQYF
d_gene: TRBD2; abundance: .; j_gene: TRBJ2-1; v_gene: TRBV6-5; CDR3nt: TGTGCCAGCAGTCCCAGCGGGGGGGCGGGCAATGAGCAGTTCTTC; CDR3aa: CASSPSGGAGNEQFF
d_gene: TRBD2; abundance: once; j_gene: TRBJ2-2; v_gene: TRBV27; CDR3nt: TGTGCCAGCACCCTTTTCGGACTAGCGGAGTACACCGGGGAGCTGTTTTTT; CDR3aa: CASTLFGLAEYTGELFF
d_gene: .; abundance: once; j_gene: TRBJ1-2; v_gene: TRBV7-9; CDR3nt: TGTGCCAGCAGCTTAGCAGGGGGTGGCTACACCTTC; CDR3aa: CASSLAGGGYTF
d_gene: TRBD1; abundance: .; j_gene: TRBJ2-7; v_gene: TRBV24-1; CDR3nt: TGTGCCACCGGTCAACCAGGGGGACACGAGCAGTACTTC; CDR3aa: CATGQPGGHEQYF
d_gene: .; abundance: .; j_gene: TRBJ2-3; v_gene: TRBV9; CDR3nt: TGTGCCAGCAGCGTAGCCCCCTGGGAGAGCGGAAGCACAGATACGCAGTATTTT; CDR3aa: CASSVAPWESGSTDTQYF
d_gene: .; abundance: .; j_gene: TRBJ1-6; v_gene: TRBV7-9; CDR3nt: TGTGCCAGCAGCCGGACATCCTCTCGGGATTCACCCCTCCACTTT; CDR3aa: CASSRTSSRDSPLHF
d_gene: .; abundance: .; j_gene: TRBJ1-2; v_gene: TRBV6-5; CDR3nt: TGTGCCACGGAGGGCCAGGTGGGCTACACCTTC; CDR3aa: CATEGQVGYTF
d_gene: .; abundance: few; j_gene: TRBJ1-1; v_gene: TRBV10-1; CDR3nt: TGCGCCAGCAGCCAAACAGGGAACACTGAAGCTTTCTTT; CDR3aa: CASSQTGNTEAFF
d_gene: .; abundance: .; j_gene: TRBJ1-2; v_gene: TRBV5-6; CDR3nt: TGTGCCAGCAGCCCTCTTGTCGAGTCGGACTATGGCTACACCTTC; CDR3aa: CASSPLVESDYGYTF
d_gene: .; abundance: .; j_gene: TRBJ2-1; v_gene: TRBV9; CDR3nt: TGTGCCAGCAGCATTAGCTCGAGCTCCTACAATGAGCAGTTCTTC; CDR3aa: CASSISSSSYNEQFF
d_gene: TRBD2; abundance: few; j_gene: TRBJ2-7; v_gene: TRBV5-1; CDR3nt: TGCGCCAGCAGCCCCCTTGGACTAGCGGGGGGGACCTACGAGCAGTACTTC; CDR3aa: CASSPLGLAGGTYEQYF
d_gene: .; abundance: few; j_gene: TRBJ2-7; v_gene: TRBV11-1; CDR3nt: TGTGCCAGCAGCTTCGGAGGGGCGCGCGAGCAGTACTTC; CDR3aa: CASSFGGAREQYF
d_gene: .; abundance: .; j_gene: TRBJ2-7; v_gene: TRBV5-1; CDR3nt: TGCGCCAGCAGCTTGGGACAGTCCTACGAGCAGTACTTC; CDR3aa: CASSLGQSYEQYF
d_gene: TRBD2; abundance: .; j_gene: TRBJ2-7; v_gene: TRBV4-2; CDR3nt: TGTGCCAGCAGCCAAGCCCTGACTAGCTACTACGAGCAGTACTTC; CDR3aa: CASSQALTSYYEQYF
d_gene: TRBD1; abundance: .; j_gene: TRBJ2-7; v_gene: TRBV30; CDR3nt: TGTGCTGTCACAGGGGACGGTTCCTACGAGCAGTACTTC; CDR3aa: CAVTGDGSYEQYF
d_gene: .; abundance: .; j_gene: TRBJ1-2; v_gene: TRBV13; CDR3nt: TGTGCCAGCCTTCGAGGGGGTAGCTATGGCTACACCTTC; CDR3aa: CASLRGGSYGYTF
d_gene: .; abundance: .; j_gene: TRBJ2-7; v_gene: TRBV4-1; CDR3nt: TGCGCCAGCAGCCAAGACGAACCCACAGCCGGGGGCGAGCAGTACTTC; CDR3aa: CASSQDEPTAGGEQYF
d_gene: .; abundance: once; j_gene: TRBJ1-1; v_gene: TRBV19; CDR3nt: TGTGCCAGTAGTATAATCGCGGGACCGAACACTGAAGCTTTCTTT; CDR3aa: CASSIIAGPNTEAFF
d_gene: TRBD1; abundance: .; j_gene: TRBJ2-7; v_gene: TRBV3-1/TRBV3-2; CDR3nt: TGTGCCAGCAGTGCCGGGACAGGGGCTTCCTACGAGCAGTACTTC; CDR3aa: CASSAGTGASYEQYF
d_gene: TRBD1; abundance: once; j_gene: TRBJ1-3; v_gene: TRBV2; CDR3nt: TGTGCCAGCAGTGAATATGATCCCAGGACAGGGGCTGGAAACACCATATATTTT; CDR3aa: CASSEYDPRTGAGNTIYF
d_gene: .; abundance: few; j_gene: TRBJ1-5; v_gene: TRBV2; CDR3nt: TGTGCCAGCAGCGCACAACAGGGAGATCAGCCCCAGCATTTT; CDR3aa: CASSAQQGDQPQHF
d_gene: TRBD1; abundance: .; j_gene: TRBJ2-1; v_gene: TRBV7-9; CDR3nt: TGTGCCAGCAGCAAATCCAGGGGGCGGGATCACGAGGATGAGCAGTTCTTC; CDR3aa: CASSKSRGRDHEDEQFF
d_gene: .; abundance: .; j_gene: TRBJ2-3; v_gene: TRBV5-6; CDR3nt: TGTGCCAGCAGCTTGCGGCGGGGCAGGGTCACAGATACGCAGTATTTT; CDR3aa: CASSLRRGRVTDTQYF
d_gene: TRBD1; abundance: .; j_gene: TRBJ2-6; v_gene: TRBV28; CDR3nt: TGTGCCAGCAGGCCCCTGTGGACAGGCGGCCCCTACTCTGGGGCCAACGTCCTGACTTTC; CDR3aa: CASRPLWTGGPYSGANVLTF
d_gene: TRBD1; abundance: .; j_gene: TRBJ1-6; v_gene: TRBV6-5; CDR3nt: TGTGCCAGCAGTTCCGGGACAGCTAATTCACCCCTCCACTTT; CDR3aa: CASSSGTANSPLHF
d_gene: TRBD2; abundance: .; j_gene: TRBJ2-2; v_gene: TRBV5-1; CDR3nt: TGCGCCAGCAGCTCGACCGGGACTAGCACCGGGGAGCTGTTTTTT; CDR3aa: CASSSTGTSTGELFF
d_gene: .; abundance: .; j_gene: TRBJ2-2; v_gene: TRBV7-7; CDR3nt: TGTGCCAGCAGCTTAGGAGGGACCGGGGAGCTGTTTTTT; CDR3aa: CASSLGGTGELFF
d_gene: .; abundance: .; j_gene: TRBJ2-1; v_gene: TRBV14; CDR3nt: TGTGCCAGCAGCCCCCGACTAGGGGCCTACAATGAGCAGTTCTTC; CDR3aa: CASSPRLGAYNEQFF
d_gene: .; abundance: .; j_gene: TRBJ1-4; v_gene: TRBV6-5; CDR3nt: TGTGCCAGCAACCGGGGGGCGGGGGAAAAACTGTTTTTT; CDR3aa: CASNRGAGEKLFF
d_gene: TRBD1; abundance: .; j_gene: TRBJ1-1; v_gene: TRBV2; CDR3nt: TGTGCCAGCAGCGGGGAGGACAGGGGGCTGAACACTGAAGCTTTCTTT; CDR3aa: CASSGEDRGLNTEAFF
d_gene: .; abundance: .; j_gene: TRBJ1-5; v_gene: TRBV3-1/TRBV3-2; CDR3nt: TGTGCCAGCAGCCAAGACTCGGTCGGGAGGGGCAATCAGCCCCAGCATTTT; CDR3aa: CASSQDSVGRGNQPQHF
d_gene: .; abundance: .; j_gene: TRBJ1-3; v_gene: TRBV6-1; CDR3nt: TGTGCCAGCAGTGACACTTTGTACACCATATATTTT; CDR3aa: CASSDTLYTIYF
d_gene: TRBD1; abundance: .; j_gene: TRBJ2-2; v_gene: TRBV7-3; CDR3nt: TGTGCCAGCAGCCATGGACAGGGGAACACCGGGGAGCTGTTTTTT; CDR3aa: CASSHGQGNTGELFF
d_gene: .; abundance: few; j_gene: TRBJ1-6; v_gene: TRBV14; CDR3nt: TGTGCCAGCAGCCAAGGACTTACCGGAGATTCACCCCTCCACTTT; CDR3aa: CASSQGLTGDSPLHF
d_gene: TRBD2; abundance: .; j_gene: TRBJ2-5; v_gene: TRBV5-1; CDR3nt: TGCGCCAGCAGCTTGAGTACCGGGGGGGCTTTCGAGACCCAGTACTTC; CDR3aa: CASSLSTGGAFETQYF